What follows are 17 T cell receptor beta chains derived from one specimen sequenced in a study of response to subunit inactivated influenza vaccine. TCRdb re-called the RT-PCR reads through MiXCR, storing one row per CDR3 protein. The sample lists 500,000 to 600,000 distinct CDR3 sequences, approximately 12% occurring once. Specimen: PBMCs from blood, collected on the day of vaccination. Receptors were obtained from a man aged 50 or older who received an inactivated influenza vaccine.

This CDR3 is CASSSNIKNTQYF. The CDR3 coding sequence is TGTGCCAGCAGTTCAAACATCAAAAATACGCAGTATTTT. The chain employs TRBV12-3 or TRBV12-4 and TRBJ2-3, with D hard to call. Trimming removed 4 bases at V and 7 bases at J, with 12 bases between. The CDR3 is made up of 13 amino acids.

The V call is TRBV12-3 or TRBV12-4, the J call TRBJ2-1; 11 bases map to TRBD2. J lost 9 bases, V lost 7 bases, and 14 bases had no gene match. This CDR3 is built from 16 residues. For the CDR3, the DNA is TGTGCCAGCAATACCCCGTCTAGCGGGGGGATTGGTGAGCAGTTCTTC. This sequence encodes CASNTPSSGGIGEQFF.

The J gene is TRBJ2-7, the V gene TRBV4-2; 11 bases fit TRBD2. The V and J ends lost 1 base and 4 bases, in that order; junction bases with no gene match: 3. CDR3 length equals 15 residues. Germline V gives CDR1 LGHNA, CDR2 YNFKEQ. The CDR3 here is CASSQGLAGMYEQYF. The DNA of the CDR3 is TGTGCCAGCAGCCAAGGACTAGCGGGGATGTACGAGCAGTACTTC.

This clonotype was found many times. The V gene is TRBV6-2 or TRBV6-3, the J gene TRBJ1-5, with a weak D call TRBD1 (5 bases). The CDR3 length is 16 residues. Deletions cut 2 bases from V and 0 bases from J, with 11 bases between. Per the germline V gene, CDR1 is MNHEY and CDR2 is SVGEGT. CDR3 DNA sequence: TGTGCCAGCAGTTACGAACACAGGTATAGCAATCAGCCCCAGCATTTT. As protein: CASSYEHRYSNQPQHF.

J is TRBJ2-7 and V is TRBV3-1, with D maybe TRBD2 (5 bases). The ends were cut back, 1 base at V and 0 bases at J, with 13 bases in the middle. CDR3 length equals 16 residues. The germline gives CDR1 LGHDT, CDR2 YNNKEL (reference sequence). Here the CDR3 reads CASSQGAAVSSYEQYF. As DNA, the CDR3 is TGTGCCAGCAGCCAAGGGGCAGCGGTTAGCTCCTACGAGCAGTACTTC.

This clonotype showed up many times. The CDR3: CASSVRQGSTGELFF. CDR3 in DNA: TGTGCCAGCAGCGTACGACAGGGAAGCACCGGGGAGCTGTTTTTT. The chain employs TRBV9 and TRBJ2-2, with 7 bases matching TRBD1. Trimming took 1 base from V and 4 from J; bases not matched to a gene: 4. Germline loops: CDR1 SGDLS, CDR2 YYNGEE. There are 15 residues in the CDR3.

This clonotype was seen ten or more times. This chain joins TRBV29-1 and TRBJ2-5, with D possibly being TRBD1 (5 bases). Trimming removed 6 bases from V and 4 bases from J, with 12 bases in between. Germline lookup yields CDR1 SQVTM and CDR2 ANQGSEA. The length of the CDR3 is 12 residues. CDR3 in DNA: TGCAGCGTCCAGGGTTTTGGAGAGACCCAGTACTTC. This translates into CSVQGFGETQYF.

This clonotype occurred many times. The chain combines TRBV28 with TRBJ2-7; 9 bases are shared with TRBD2. Trimming at V came to 5 bases and at J to 5 bases, leaving 10 bases not matched to a gene. The CDR3 is made up of 15 amino acids. Germline CDR1 MDHEN, CDR2 SYDVKM. The CDR3 region has the DNA TGTGCCAGCAGTCCTATAGCGGGAGCGGACGACGAGCAGTACTTC. This translates into CASSPIAGADDEQYF.

This sequence joins TRBV20-1 and TRBJ2-5, with 12 bases aligning to TRBD2. The CDR3 length is 14 residues. V trimming: 5 bases; J trimming: 6 bases; junction bases outside the gene matches: 7. Per germline, CDR1 DFQATT and CDR2 SNEGSKA (reference sequence). The DNA of the CDR3 is TGCAGTGCTCTAGCGGGAGGGCCTTCGAAGACCCAGTACTTC. Its protein product is CSALAGGPSKTQYF.

The chain is built from TRBV4-3 and TRBJ2-5; D not certain. Germline V gene data show CDR1 as LGHNA and CDR2 as YSLEER. The CDR3 totals 15 residues. V was pared by 3 bases and J by 5 bases, with 16 bases between. The CDR3 region has the DNA TGCGCCAGCAGCCATTCAGGATCCGGCTGGGAGACCCAGTACTTC. This encodes CASSHSGSGWETQYF.

The chain combines TRBV15 with TRBJ2-7; D may correspond to TRBD1 or TRBD2 (5 bases each). Looked up from germline, CDR1 is LNHNV and CDR2 is YYDKDF (reference sequence). V was cut by 0 bases and J by 0 bases, with 9 bases left in between. The CDR3 is made up of 15 amino acids. The CDR3 bases are TGTGCCACCAGCAGAGATCGGGACGCCTCCTACGAGCAGTACTTC. Translation: CATSRDRDASYEQYF.

The chain uses TRBV5-1 and TRBJ1-4; TRBD1 matches at 8 bases. The CDR3 runs to 14 residues. The germline CDR1 and CDR2 sequences are SGHRS and YFSETQ. V shed 4 bases and J 8 bases; nucleotides not matched to a gene: 7. CDR3 loop: CASSVDRVEEKLFF. As DNA, the CDR3 is TGCGCCAGCAGCGTGGACAGGGTGGAAGAAAAACTGTTTTTT.

The V gene is TRBV6-1, the J gene TRBJ2-2, with D perhaps matching TRBD1 (6 bases). V lost 2 bases, J lost 4 bases, and 20 bases lay in between. Germline CDR1 MNHNS, CDR2 SASEGT. This CDR3 contains 18 residues. As DNA, the CDR3 is TGTGCCAGCAGTGAACCGGGACAAAATCCAACCTTCACCGGGGAGCTGTTTTTT. It translates to CASSEPGQNPTFTGELFF.

Only a few counts were recorded for this clonotype. The chain is built from TRBV28 and TRBJ2-1; D remains unclear. CDR3 length: 11 residues. CDR1 and CDR2 (germline): MDHEN, SYDVKM. Between the trimmed V and J ends, which lost 6 bases and 8 bases, there was a span of 8 bases. This chain's CDR3 is CASRNFDEQFF. The CDR3 DNA sequence: TGTGCCAGCAGGAACTTTGATGAGCAGTTCTTC.

This chain connects TRBV3-1 to TRBJ2-4; possible D gene TRBD1, 5 bases. Germline assignment: CDR1 LGHDT and CDR2 YNNKEL (reference sequence). This CDR3 spans 15 amino acids. V was clipped by 2 bases and J by 6 bases, with 14 bases between them. The DNA of the CDR3 is TGTGCCAGCAGCCAACCGGGTTCAAGGGGAAACATTCAGTACTTC. Amino acids: CASSQPGSRGNIQYF.

A few counts support this clonotype. The J gene is TRBJ1-2, the V gene TRBV2; 9 nucleotides line up with TRBD1. CDR1 is SNHLY and CDR2 is FYNNEI in the germline V gene. With 5 bases clipped from V and 3 bases from J, the junction kept 7 bases outside the gene matches. This CDR3 contains 15 residues. The CDR3 reads CASSQLQGADYGYTF. The CDR3 bases are TGTGCCAGCAGTCAACTACAGGGGGCGGACTATGGCTACACCTTC.

Only a few counts were recorded for this clonotype. The rearrangement joins TRBV3-1 to TRBJ2-3, with 10 positions matching TRBD1. The CDR3 loop spans 17 amino acids. Germline trimming cut 1 base from V and 3 bases from J; bases unmatched to any gene: 7. In germline, CDR1 is LGHDT, CDR2 YNNKEL (reference sequence). The CDR3 DNA reads TGTGCCAGCAGCCAAGCGACACCGGGACAGGGGACAGATACGCAGTATTTT. This sequence encodes CASSQATPGQGTDTQYF.